The rows below give T cell receptor beta chains drawn from one sample of a study of OX40 agonist ivuxolimab in advanced cancers. Here immunoSEQ multiplex PCR was the method, and the copy in TCRdb shows in-frame clones only, minus some. This repertoire shows about 70,000 clones, roughly nine tenths found once; its top ten account for less than 3%. The sequencing used CD4+ or CD8+ T cells sorted from blood, collected in a trial of the OX40 agonist ivuxolimab. These TCRs come from an adult with an advanced solid tumor such as melanoma, head and neck, liver or kidney cancer. CDR3s include the opening cysteine and the closing phenylalanine or tryptophan. Fields, in order: J gene, V gene, D gene, CDR3 length, clone size, CDR3 protein. A D gene is named only where the DNA matches it firmly. Not every row has a clone size; where given, it reads once, few, many or a size class.

J: TRBJ2-2
V: TRBV6-4
D: .
length: 15
size: .
CDR3: CASSDRPGATGELFF

J: TRBJ2-5
V: TRBV9
D: .
length: 15
size: .
CDR3: CASSRTGGPQETQYF

J: TRBJ1-6
V: TRBV27
D: .
length: 15
size: .
CDR3: CASSPQTQGPSPLHF

J: TRBJ2-3
V: TRBV12-5
D: .
length: 12
size: .
CDR3: CASGASLDTQYF

J: TRBJ2-5
V: TRBV7-8
D: .
length: 13
size: .
CDR3: CASRAGFQETQYF

J: TRBJ1-6
V: TRBV30
D: .
length: 14
size: .
CDR3: CAWRTVPSNSPLHF

J: TRBJ2-1
V: TRBV7-2
D: TRBD1
length: 16
size: .
CDR3: CASSLEPGQGRVEQFF

J: TRBJ2-1
V: TRBV7-2
D: .
length: 13
size: .
CDR3: CASSPSSYNEQFF

J: TRBJ2-7
V: TRBV13
D: TRBD1
length: 16
size: .
CDR3: CASSFGRTGVDNEQYF

J: TRBJ2-7
V: TRBV5-1
D: TRBD1
length: 13
size: medium-sized
CDR3: CASSLDRGNEQYF

J: TRBJ1-1
V: TRBV28
D: .
length: 15
size: .
CDR3: CASKATWGANTEAFF

J: TRBJ2-7
V: TRBV7-2
D: TRBD1
length: 14
size: once
CDR3: CASSLGTGVNEQYF

J: TRBJ2-1
V: TRBV7-9
D: .
length: 15
size: .
CDR3: CASSGRRPKVNEQFF

J: TRBJ2-5
V: TRBV5-6
D: .
length: 13
size: .
CDR3: CASSDGGKETQYF

J: TRBJ1-2
V: TRBV6-5
D: .
length: 15
size: .
CDR3: CASRPAQGLNYGYTF

J: TRBJ1-5
V: TRBV28
D: .
length: 15
size: .
CDR3: CATLDTVRSNQPQHF

J: TRBJ1-4
V: TRBV11-2
D: .
length: 15
size: .
CDR3: CASSCRQKHNEKLFF

J: TRBJ1-2
V: TRBV6-6
D: .
length: 15
size: .
CDR3: CASSYQRTDLYGYTF

J: TRBJ2-7
V: TRBV5-1
D: .
length: 14
size: .
CDR3: CASSPGTPLYEQYF

J: TRBJ1-1
V: TRBV27
D: .
length: 14
size: .
CDR3: CASSSPGLKIEAFF

J: TRBJ2-7
V: TRBV6-5
D: .
length: 14
size: .
CDR3: CASSGTVPPYEQYF

J: TRBJ2-1
V: TRBV5-1
D: .
length: 14
size: .
CDR3: CASSLVGQHNEQFF

J: TRBJ1-1
V: TRBV6-6
D: .
length: 15
size: .
CDR3: CASRKGQGDYGEAFF

J: TRBJ2-3
V: TRBV7-2
D: TRBD2
length: 15
size: .
CDR3: CASSPSGASTDTQYF

J: TRBJ1-5
V: TRBV19
D: .
length: 15
size: .
CDR3: CASSIGGYSNQPQHF

J: TRBJ2-1
V: TRBV28
D: TRBD2
length: 16
size: .
CDR3: CASSFPRGKGYNEQFF

J: TRBJ1-2
V: TRBV11-2
D: .
length: 17
size: .
CDR3: CASSGPRGLSANYGYTF

J: TRBJ1-5
V: TRBV30
D: .
length: 12
size: .
CDR3: CAWRVGGQPQHF

J: TRBJ2-2
V: TRBV29-1
D: TRBD1
length: 14
size: once
CDR3: CSASRTGDTGELFF

J: TRBJ2-4
V: TRBV5-6
D: .
length: 13
size: .
CDR3: CASSGTVKNIQYF

J: TRBJ1-2
V: TRBV30
D: .
length: 11
size: .
CDR3: CAWSLGYGYTF

J: TRBJ1-4
V: TRBV5-1
D: TRBD1
length: 16
size: .
CDR3: CASSAGTGPPNEKLFF

J: TRBJ1-2
V: TRBV10-3
D: TRBD1
length: 14
size: .
CDR3: CAISEEGANYGYTF

J: TRBJ2-7
V: TRBV29-1
D: TRBD2
length: 14
size: .
CDR3: CSVAGTSGPVEQYF

J: TRBJ2-1
V: TRBV9
D: .
length: 13
size: .
CDR3: CASSVGLGQGLFF

J: TRBJ2-2
V: TRBV4-2
D: .
length: 16
size: .
CDR3: CASSQIFTANTGELFF

J: TRBJ1-2
V: TRBV4-1
D: .
length: 14
size: .
CDR3: CASSSVRVNYGYTF

J: TRBJ2-7
V: TRBV6-5
D: .
length: 14
size: .
CDR3: CASSYRDGSYEQYF

J: TRBJ1-2
V: TRBV2
D: .
length: 14
size: .
CDR3: CASSEGRGRYGYTF

J: TRBJ2-7
V: TRBV27
D: TRBD1
length: 13
size: .
CDR3: CASRTGGAYEQYF

J: TRBJ1-2
V: TRBV20-1
D: .
length: 11
size: .
CDR3: CSANRPDGYTF

J: .
V: TRBV6-6
D: .
length: 15
size: .
CDR3: CASSYSASPIREQYF

J: TRBJ2-5
V: TRBV6-6
D: .
length: 14
size: .
CDR3: CASSNGALQETQYF

J: TRBJ2-6
V: TRBV9
D: .
length: 16
size: .
CDR3: CASSVDVLIGANVLTF

J: TRBJ2-2
V: TRBV11-3
D: .
length: 16
size: once
CDR3: CASSLVGGVNTGELFF

J: TRBJ1-3
V: TRBV27
D: TRBD1
length: 15
size: .
CDR3: CASSAQGQSGNTIYF

J: TRBJ2-7
V: TRBV28
D: .
length: 12
size: .
CDR3: CASRPTSYEQYF

J: TRBJ1-5
V: TRBV30
D: .
length: 15
size: .
CDR3: CAWGNYRDPDQPQHF

J: TRBJ1-2
V: TRBV13
D: .
length: 14
size: .
CDR3: CASSLGTGRYGYTF

J: .
V: TRBV7-9
D: .
length: 13
size: .
CDR3: CASSLGGVYEQYF

J: TRBJ1-6
V: TRBV5-4
D: .
length: 15
size: .
CDR3: CASSLQGENNSPLHF

J: TRBJ2-3
V: TRBV6-5
D: .
length: 11
size: .
CDR3: CASRTTDTQYF

J: TRBJ1-2
V: TRBV11-3
D: .
length: 14
size: .
CDR3: CASSLPGRGNGYTF